Listed below are T cell receptor beta chains from one sample, sequenced in a study of Graves' ophthalmopathy and Graves' hyperthyroidism. TCRdb re-derived calls from the multiplex PCR reads in MiXCR, one entry per CDR3 protein. The table lists 500,000 to 700,000 distinct CDR3 sequences, 39% of them singletons. Sequencing was performed on peripheral blood or thyroid tissue (not recorded which). These receptors were taken from an adult man with Graves' hyperthyroidism. CDR3s include the opening cysteine and the closing phenylalanine or tryptophan. Fields, in order: D gene, clone size, V gene, CDR3 length, J gene, CDR3 protein, CDR3 DNA. The D gene is left open where the match is weak. Some rows mark clone size as missing; the rest say once, few, many or name a class of expanded clone.

-,many,TRBV6-1,15,TRBJ2-6,CASSEASAGANVLTF,TGTGCCAGCAGTGAAGCGTCGGCTGGGGCCAACGTCCTGACTTTC
-,many,TRBV12-3/TRBV12-4,12,TRBJ1-6,CASSFSSSPLHF,TGTGCCAGCAGTTTCTCGTCTTCACCCCTCCACTTT
-,many,TRBV9,15,TRBJ1-1,CASSVGGRVGTEAFF,TGTGCCAGCAGCGTAGGGGGACGGGTGGGAACTGAAGCTTTCTTT
-,many,TRBV24-1,13,TRBJ2-5,CATSVGGAETQYF,TGTGCCACCAGTGTGGGGGGGGCAGAGACCCAGTACTTC
-,many,TRBV10-2,14,TRBJ1-1,CASRESGIMTEAFF,TGCGCCAGCAGGGAGTCCGGGATTATGACTGAAGCTTTCTTT
TRBD1,-,TRBV30,13,TRBJ1-1,CAWAGQLNTEAFF,TGTGCCTGGGCGGGACAGCTGAACACTGAAGCTTTCTTT
TRBD1,many,TRBV6-5,15,TRBJ1-2,CASSNQGAVGYGYTF,TGTGCCAGCAGCAATCAGGGGGCTGTCGGCTATGGCTACACCTTC
TRBD1,many,TRBV24-1,14,TRBJ1-1,CATRDRGTNTEAFF,TGTGCCACCCGGGACAGGGGCACCAACACTGAAGCTTTCTTT
-,-,TRBV27,13,TRBJ1-6,CASRLETWTPLHF,TGTGCCAGCAGATTAGAAACGTGGACCCCCCTCCACTTT
-,few,TRBV6-1,13,TRBJ1-6,CASSTRDHSPLHF,TGTGCCAGCAGTACAAGGGACCATTCACCCCTCCACTTT
-,-,TRBV2,12,TRBJ1-2,CASLGGPYGYTF,TGTGCCAGCTTGGGGGGCCCCTATGGCTACACCTTC
-,-,TRBV7-6,12,TRBJ2-1,CASSGQGREQFF,TGCGCCAGCAGCGGCCAGGGACGCGAGCAGTTCTTC
TRBD2,many,TRBV5-1,13,TRBJ2-7,CASSPGTSGEQYF,TGCGCCAGCAGCCCTGGGACTAGCGGCGAGCAGTACTTC
-,many,TRBV20-1,13,TRBJ1-5,CSARVSAERPQHF,TGCAGTGCTAGAGTTTCTGCAGAACGGCCCCAGCATTTT
TRBD2,many,TRBV30,14,TRBJ2-7,CAWSHRGGFYEQYF,TGTGCCTGGAGTCACCGCGGGGGATTCTACGAGCAGTACTTC